The 27 T cell receptor beta chains listed next were all sequenced from one sample in a study of shared clonotypes between healthy human individuals. The protocol was immunoSEQ multiplex PCR, while the TCRdb copy is restricted to in-frame clones and leaves out a portion. The sample holds some 580,000 clones, more than 95% seen once. The specimen was naive CD4+ T cells sorted from blood. The subset was: CD45RA+ positively selected. The receptors here all came from a woman aged 25 to 39 in good health.

The V gene is TRBV11-2, the J gene TRBJ2-7; D remains ambiguous. Trimming took 5 bases from V and 0 from J, leaving 11 bases between them. Germline V gene lookup returns CDR1 SGHAT and CDR2 FQNNGV. CDR3 size: 14 residues. The chain's CDR3 is CASSIRRNSYEQYF. The CDR3 DNA sequence: TGTGCCAGCAGCATTCGACGGAACTCCTACGAGCAGTACTTC.

The chain couples TRBV5-1 to TRBJ1-2; 10 bases align to TRBD1. The CDR3 length is 14 residues. V shed 0 bases, J shed 6 bases, and the junction held 2 bases outside the gene matches. CDR1 is SGHRS and CDR2 is YFSETQ in the germline V gene. DNA of the CDR3: TGCGCCAGCAGCTTGGAGACAGGGGGCCATGGCTACACCTTC. This translates into CASSLETGGHGYTF.

The chain recombines TRBV19 with TRBJ1-4, with D unclear. Trimming removed 3 bases at V and 8 bases at J, with 10 bases between. The CDR3 is 13 amino acids. The germline CDR1 and CDR2 sequences are LNHDA and SQIVND (reference sequence). The CDR3 is CASSIWVGEKLFF. CDR3 DNA: TGTGCCAGTAGTATCTGGGTAGGGGAAAAACTGTTTTTT.

The genes are TRBV20-1 and TRBJ2-5; D ambiguous. CDR1 and CDR2 from the germline V gene are DFQATT and SNEGSKA (reference sequence). The V gene lost 6 bases and the J gene lost 2 bases, with 4 bases spanning the gap. This CDR3 region has 10 residues. CDR3 amino acids: CSALQETQYF. CDR3 in DNA: TGCAGTGCGTTGCAAGAGACCCAGTACTTC.

In regard to this clone: Other DNA sequences in the sample encode the same CDR3. The chain couples TRBV5-6 to TRBJ1-2; TRBD1 matches 7 bases. V shed 4 bases and J 4 bases; nucleotides not matched to a gene: 4. This CDR3 comprises 13 residues. Germline CDR1 reads SGHDT; CDR2 reads YYEEEE. CDR3 nucleotides: TGTGCCAGCAGCCTTGGGACAGCCTATGGCTACACCTTC. This encodes CASSLGTAYGYTF. The full variable domain, rest sourced from reference TRBV5-6 and TRBJ1-2, is DAGVTQSPTHLIKTRGQQVTLRCSPKSGHDTVSWYQQALGQGPQFIFQYYEEEERQRGNFPDRFSGHQFPNYSSELNVNALLLGDSALYLCASSLGTAYGYTFGSGTRLTVV.

V usage is TRBV11-2 and J usage is TRBJ2-2; maybe TRBD1 (6 bases). CDR3 length: 15 residues. Germline CDR1 and CDR2: SGHAT and FQNNGV. Trimming removed 5 bases from V and 2 bases from J, with 12 bases in between. CDR3 protein: CASSPIRGNTGELFF. CDR3 in DNA: TGTGCCAGCAGCCCTATCAGGGGTAACACCGGGGAGCTGTTTTTT.

The chain carries TRBV19 and TRBJ1-1; TRBD1 aligns across 9 bases. V dropped 10 bases and J dropped 2; count of bases not matched to a gene: 11. In germline, CDR1 is LNHDA, CDR2 SQIVND (reference sequence). This CDR3 has 15 residues. The CDR3 protein is CATLPGDRVNTEAFF. The CDR3 region has the DNA TGTGCCACATTACCCGGGGACAGGGTAAACACTGAAGCTTTCTTT. The full variable domain, rest sourced from reference TRBV19 and TRBJ1-1, is DGGITQSPKYLFRKEGQNVTLSCEQNLNHDAMYWYRQDPGQGLRLIYYSQIVNDFQKGDIAEGYSVSREKKESFPLTVTSAQKNPTAFYLCATLPGDRVNTEAFFGQGTRLTVV.

The chain couples TRBV9 to TRBJ2-7; D is perhaps TRBD1 (5 bases). Trimming removed 0 bases at V and 2 bases at J, with 9 bases between. The CDR3 covers 14 residues. CDR1 is SGDLS and CDR2 is YYNGEE in the germline V gene. CDR3 sequence: CASSVGQNPYEQYF. The CDR3, as DNA: TGTGCCAGCAGCGTAGGACAGAACCCCTACGAGCAGTACTTC.

The chain joins TRBV18 to TRBJ1-4; D remains unclear. Germline V gene sequence: CDR1 KGHSH, CDR2 LQKENI. Deletions cut 2 bases from V and 6 bases from J, with 13 bases between. The CDR3 runs to 15 residues. The CDR3 reads CASSPLQAQDEKLFF. DNA for the CDR3: TGTGCCAGCTCACCATTGCAGGCTCAAGATGAAAAACTGTTTTTT.

The chain is built from TRBV6-6 and TRBJ2-2, with D perhaps matching TRBD2 (6 bases). The CDR3 sequence is 14 residues long. V was clipped by 8 bases and J by 6 bases, with 16 bases between them. Germline V lookup: CDR1 MNHNY, CDR2 SVGAGI (reference sequence). The CDR3 loop reads CASCLLGGPGELFF. CDR3 nucleotide sequence: TGTGCCAGCTGTTTGTTGGGGGGTCCCGGGGAGCTGTTTTTT.

The chain recombines TRBV28 with TRBJ1-5; a weak D match, TRBD1 (5 bases). The CDR3 runs to 15 residues. CDR1 is MDHEN and CDR2 is SYDVKM in the germline V gene. The germline V and J ends were trimmed by 6 bases and 2 bases, with 14 bases remaining between them. CDR3 DNA sequence: TGTGCCAGCAGCATGGCAGGGAGGCGCAATCAGCCCCAGCATTTT. This gives the protein CASSMAGRRNQPQHF. The variable domain in full, with the rest retrieved from reference TRBV28 and TRBJ1-5, is DVKVTQSSRYLVKRTGEKVFLECVQDMDHENMFWYRQDPGLGLRLIYFSYDVKMKEKGDIPEGYSVSREKKERFSLILESASTNQTSMYLCASSMAGRRNQPQHFGDGTRLSIL.

The genes are TRBV7-9 and TRBJ2-7, with D possibly matching TRBD1 (6 bases). This CDR3 region has 16 residues. In germline, CDR1 is SEHNR, CDR2 FQNEAQ (reference sequence). Trimming took off 5 bases at V and 0 bases at J, with 17 bases between the two ends. This CDR3 reads CASSTQDRKHSYEQYF. In nucleotides, the CDR3 is TGTGCCAGCAGCACCCAAGACAGGAAGCACTCCTACGAGCAGTACTTC.

The V gene is TRBV6-5, the J gene TRBJ2-7; tentatively, D is TRBD1 (6 bases). This CDR3 spans 16 amino acids. V lost 2 bases and J 5 bases, leaving 19 bases between the germline ends. Germline values: CDR1 MNHEY, CDR2 SVGAGI. The CDR3 DNA reads TGTGCCAGCAGTTACCGGGACACTCGCTCCAAGGACGAGCAGTACTTC. Its protein product is CASSYRDTRSKDEQYF.

The rearrangement uses TRBV7-2 and TRBJ1-5, with 10 nucleotides matching TRBD1. The germline V gene has CDR1 SGHTA and CDR2 FQGNSA. J gave up 6 bases and V 1 base, and 3 bases lay outside the gene matches. The CDR3 is 15 residues long. The CDR3 DNA follows: TGTGCCAGCAGCTTAGGACAGGGGGCCGCTCAGCCCCAGCATTTT. Its translation: CASSLGQGAAQPQHF.

The chain links TRBV10-2 to TRBJ2-1, with a weak D call TRBD1 (7 bases). The germline V gene has CDR1 WSHSY and CDR2 SAAADI. This CDR3 is built from 15 residues. V lost 3 bases and J lost 7, with 16 bases in between. CDR3 protein: CASSDWQGGLNEQFF. CDR3 sequence (DNA): TGCGCCAGCAGTGATTGGCAGGGGGGATTGAATGAGCAGTTCTTC.

The chain recombines TRBV5-4 with TRBJ2-7; D possibly matches TRBD1 or TRBD2 (5 bases each). V was cut by 0 bases and J by 3 bases, with 16 bases left in between. This CDR3 contains 16 residues. Germline-derived CDR1 and CDR2 are SGHNT and YYREEE (reference sequence). CDR3 DNA: TGTGCCAGCAGCTTGGGGGGGACGGATTTTAACTACGAGCAGTACTTC. It specifies CASSLGGTDFNYEQYF. The full variable domain, completed using reference TRBV5-4 and TRBJ2-7, is ETGVTQSPTHLIKTRGQQVTLRCSSQSGHNTVSWYQQALGQGPQFIFQYYREEENGRGNFPPRFSGLQFPNYSSELNVNALELDDSALYLCASSLGGTDFNYEQYFGPGTRLTVT.

The chain employs TRBV5-5 and TRBJ2-7, with no clear D. Looked up from germline, CDR1 is SGHKS and CDR2 is YYEKEE (reference sequence). CDR3 length: 11 residues. The V end lost 0 bases, the J end lost 5 bases, and 3 bases lay between the germline ends. CDR3 in DNA: TGTGCCAGCAGCTTGGAACACGAGCAGTACTTC. The encoded protein is CASSLEHEQYF.

Note on this clone: Other DNA sequences in the sample encode the same CDR3. The chain combines TRBV28 with TRBJ1-5; no clear D. Trimming took 6 bases from V and 4 from J, leaving 7 bases between them. The CDR3 runs to 12 residues. Per germline, CDR1 MDHEN and CDR2 SYDVKM. CDR3: CASRPGNQPQHF. CDR3 DNA sequence: TGTGCCAGCAGGCCGGGGAATCAGCCCCAGCATTTT.

The V call is TRBV19, the J call TRBJ2-3; 15 bases line up with TRBD2. The CDR3 consists of 19 residues. Unmatched junction bases numbered 7, after V lost 3 bases and J lost 0 bases. Germline V gives CDR1 LNHDA, CDR2 SQIVND (reference sequence). CDR3 region: CASSMVPGLAGGSTDTQYF. CDR3 DNA: TGTGCCAGTAGTATGGTCCCGGGACTAGCGGGAGGTAGCACAGATACGCAGTATTTT. Looking up the rest from reference TRBV19 and TRBJ2-3 gives the full variable domain: DGGITQSPKYLFRKEGQNVTLSCEQNLNHDAMYWYRQDPGQGLRLIYYSQIVNDFQKGDIAEGYSVSREKKESFPLTVTSAQKNPTAFYLCASSMVPGLAGGSTDTQYFGPGTRLTVL.

The rearrangement uses TRBV7-8 and TRBJ2-1; D is perhaps TRBD1 or TRBD2 (5 bases each). The V end was cut by 5 bases, the J end by 3 bases, with 17 bases between. The germline V gene encodes CDR1 SGHVS and CDR2 FQNEAQ. There are 16 residues in the CDR3. The CDR3 reads CASSLEGPTRYNEQFF. In DNA, the CDR3 is TGTGCCAGCAGCCTAGAGGGACCCACCCGCTACAATGAGCAGTTCTTC. Supplemented by reference TRBV7-8 and TRBJ2-1, the full variable domain reads GAGVSQSPRYKVAKRGQDVALRCDPISGHVSLFWYQQALGQGPEFLTYFQNEAQLDKSGLPSDRFFAERPEGSVSTLKIQRTQQEDSAVYLCASSLEGPTRYNEQFFGPGTRLTVL.

This clone has only one observation. V gene TRBV11-2 combines with J gene TRBJ2-1, with TRBD2 matching 10 bases. The CDR3 is 14 residues long. Germline assignment: CDR1 SGHAT and CDR2 FQNNGV. The junction had 4 bases not matched to a gene; V was cut back by 3 bases and J by 8 bases. The CDR3 nucleotides read TGTGCCAGCAGCTTCCCTAGCGGGAGTGATGAGCAGTTCTTC. It encodes CASSFPSGSDEQFF.

The chain uses TRBV20-1 and TRBJ2-1; no reliable D call. Trimming removed 6 bases at V and 9 bases at J, with 12 bases between. Germline CDR1 DFQATT, CDR2 SNEGSKA (reference sequence). The CDR3 runs 11 residues. The CDR3 reads CSAHWTFEQFF. CDR3 coding DNA: TGCAGTGCCCACTGGACCTTTGAGCAGTTCTTC.

The chain uses TRBV7-3 and TRBJ2-2, with 7 bases aligning to TRBD2. With 6 bases clipped from V and 0 bases from J, the junction kept 1 base outside the gene matches. Germline assignment: CDR1 SGHTA and CDR2 FQGTGA. This CDR3 contains 14 residues. The CDR3 spells CASRSGANTGELFF. The CDR3 nucleotides are TGTGCCAGCAGAAGCGGGGCGAACACCGGGGAGCTGTTTTTT. Complete variable domain (other parts from reference TRBV7-3 and TRBJ2-2): GAGVSQTPSNKVTEKGKYVELRCDPISGHTALYWYRQSLGQGPEFLIYFQGTGAADDSGLPNDRFFAVRPEGSVSTLKIQRTERGDSAVYLCASRSGANTGELFFGEGSRLTVL.

The CDR3 DNA reads TGTGCCAGCTCACCACGAAGGGGGGGAGAGACCCAGTACTTC. It translates to CASSPRRGGETQYF. The chain is built from TRBV18 and TRBJ2-5, with a weak D call TRBD2 (7 bases). The CDR3 extends over 14 amino acids. Germline V gives CDR1 KGHSH, CDR2 LQKENI. Between the trimmed V and J ends, which lost 1 base and 4 bases, there was a span of 10 bases.

This clone showed up just once. This chain links TRBV5-1 with TRBJ2-7, with TRBD1 matching 7 bases. The CDR3 is 15 residues long. V trimming: 4 bases; J trimming: 0 bases; junction bases outside the gene matches: 7. In germline, CDR1 is SGHRS, CDR2 YFSETQ. Written as DNA, the CDR3 is TGCGCCAGCAGCAATTATGGGACAGCCTCCTACGAGCAGTACTTC. This gives the protein CASSNYGTASYEQYF.

The sample holds one count of this clone. The CDR3 region is CSVPRQEGGTEAFF. In DNA form, the CDR3 reads TGCAGCGTGCCTAGACAGGAAGGCGGCACTGAAGCTTTCTTT. V and J are TRBV29-1 and TRBJ1-1, with TRBD1 as a possible D gene (6 bases). Germline values: CDR1 SQVTM, CDR2 ANQGSEA. Trimming took 6 bases from V and 4 from J, leaving 18 bases between them. This CDR3 contains 14 residues.

This rearrangement joins TRBV6-5 to TRBJ2-7; tentatively, D is TRBD1 (5 bases). The CDR3 is 14 amino acids. The V gene lost 5 bases and the J gene lost 4 bases, with 15 bases spanning the gap. Germline lookup yields CDR1 MNHEY and CDR2 SVGAGI. CDR3 protein: CASSLSQGGYEQYF. DNA for the CDR3: TGTGCCAGCAGTCTCTCGCAGGGTGGGTACGAGCAGTACTTC.